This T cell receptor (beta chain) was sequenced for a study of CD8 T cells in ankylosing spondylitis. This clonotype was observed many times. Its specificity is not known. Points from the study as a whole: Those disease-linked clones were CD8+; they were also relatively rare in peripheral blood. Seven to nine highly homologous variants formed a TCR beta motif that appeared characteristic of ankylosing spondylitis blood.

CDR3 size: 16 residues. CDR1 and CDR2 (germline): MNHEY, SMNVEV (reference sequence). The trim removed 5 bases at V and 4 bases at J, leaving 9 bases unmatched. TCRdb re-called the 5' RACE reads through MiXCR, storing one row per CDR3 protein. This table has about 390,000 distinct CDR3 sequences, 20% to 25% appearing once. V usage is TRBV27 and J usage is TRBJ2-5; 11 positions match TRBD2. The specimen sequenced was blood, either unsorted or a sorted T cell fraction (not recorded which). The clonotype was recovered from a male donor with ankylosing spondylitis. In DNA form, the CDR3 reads TGTGCCAGCAGTCGGAATAGGGGACTAGCGGTAGAGACCCAGTACTTC. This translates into CASSRNRGLAVETQYF.